The TCR beta chain described here comes from a study of CD8 T cells in ankylosing spondylitis. Libraries for TCR beta were made by quantitative 5'-RACE with molecular barcodes. TCRdb re-derived calls from the 5' RACE reads in MiXCR, one entry per CDR3 protein. Counted here are 39,000 or so distinct CDR3 sequences, 2.5% to 3.5% occurring once; the ten biggest clones make up about 2.8%. The germline gives CDR1 SGDLS, CDR2 YYNGEE. With V trimmed by 0 bases and J by 7 bases, 4 bases remained unmatched. The CDR3 is made up of 14 amino acids. In this sample, this clonotype turned up many times. Its antigen is not known. Regarding the study as a whole: In synovial fluid and blood from reactive arthritis, some motif variants were previously reported. In peripheral blood, disease-linked CD8+ clones occurred at relatively low frequencies. Matched synovial fluid from ankylosing spondylitis patients was reported to be enriched for disease-linked clones.

The TCR originated in a male donor with ankylosing spondylitis or in good health (not recorded which). The V gene is TRBV9, the J gene TRBJ2-1, with 7 nucleotides matching TRBD1. Sequencing was performed on blood, either unsorted or a sorted T cell fraction (not recorded which). In DNA form, the CDR3 reads TGTGCCAGCAGCGTAGGTGGACAGGCGAATGAGCAGTTCTTC. Its translation: CASSVGGQANEQFF.